This record concerns one T cell receptor (beta chain) sequence. The target antigen is unknown. Researchers ran the PCR with 60 Vbeta and 13 Jbeta primers. Here immunoSEQ multiplex PCR was the method, and the copy in TCRdb shows in-frame clones only, minus some. The data show 150,000 to 200,000 clones, around 80% seen once. This entry belongs to a study of cytomegalovirus exposure and HLA in healthy donors. Overall study findings and caveats: Being productive about 87% or about 30% of the time was typical of most TCR beta V segments in an earlier analysis.

Germline V lookup: CDR1 MNHEY, CDR2 SVGAGI. The CDR3 length is 15 residues. The ends lost 8 bases at V and 0 bases at J; junction bases unmatched: 8. Every donor was a healthy person donating bone marrow. This chain connects TRBV6-5 to TRBJ2-3, with 7 bases matching TRBD1. This sequence originates from a middle-aged woman in good health and CMV-seronegative. The sequencing input was PBMCs. The CDR3 reads CASGSGQTSTDTQYF. The CDR3 DNA reads TGTGCCAGCGGGTCGGGACAGACTAGCACAGATACGCAGTATTTT.